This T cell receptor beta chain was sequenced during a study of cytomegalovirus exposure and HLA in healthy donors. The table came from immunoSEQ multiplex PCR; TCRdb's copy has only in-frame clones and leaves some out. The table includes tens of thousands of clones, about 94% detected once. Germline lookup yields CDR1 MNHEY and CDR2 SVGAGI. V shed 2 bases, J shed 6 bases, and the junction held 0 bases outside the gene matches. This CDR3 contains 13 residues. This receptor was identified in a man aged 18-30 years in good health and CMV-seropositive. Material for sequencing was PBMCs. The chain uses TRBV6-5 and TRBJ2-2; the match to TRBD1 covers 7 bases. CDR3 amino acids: CASSYGTAGELFF. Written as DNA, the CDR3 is TGTGCCAGCAGTTACGGGACAGCCGGGGAGCTGTTTTTT.